This T cell receptor beta chain was sequenced during a study of blood T cell repertoires in COVID-19. This clone was seen at least ten times. Using immunoSEQ multiplex PCR, the repertoire was profiled, and TCRdb retains in-frame clones only, with some absent. The repertoire holds some 250,000 clones, with 75% to 90% as singletons. Trimming removed 5 bases from V and 5 bases from J; junction bases left unmatched: 8. The CDR3 has 16 residues. In germline, CDR1 is LNHDA, CDR2 SQIVND (reference sequence). V usage is TRBV19 and J usage is TRBJ2-3; 12 bases are a match to TRBD2. Sequencing was carried out using PBMCs or T cells enriched from blood (not recorded which). The clonotype was recovered from a middle-aged woman with acute COVID-19. For the CDR3, the DNA is TGTGCCAGTAGTGACAGACTAGCGGGAGTCGGAGATACGCAGTATTTT. Its protein product is CASSDRLAGVGDTQYF.